Only a few counts were recorded for the clone carrying this TCR beta chain. The CDR3 is 13 amino acids. Germline CDR1 reads SGHTA; CDR2 reads FQGNSA. V shed 4 bases, J shed 1 base, and the junction held 1 base outside the gene matches. Authors' methods: How many nucleated cells were present was estimated from reference gene primer amplification. Assay: immunoSEQ multiplex PCR; the TCRdb copy retains only in-frame clones and omits some. V, J and clone size are those of that table, while D and trimming were read from the DNA. The sample lists 200,000 to 250,000 clones; 60% to 85% were seen once. The data were taken from a study of blood T cell repertoires in COVID-19. Study-level background: Some COVID-19 samples were acute and others convalescent; all came from the United States, Italy and Spain. PBMCs, B-cell-depleted T cells, or T cells provided the cDNA or gDNA that made up the material.

Sequencing used peripheral blood. The chain couples TRBV7-2 to TRBJ2-7, with 7 bases that match TRBD2. This TCR was recovered from a woman aged 65 to 85 with acute or convalescent COVID-19. The CDR3 region has the DNA TGTGCCAGCAGCTCGCGGGAGTCCTACGAGCAGTACTTC. Amino acid sequence: CASSSRESYEQYF.